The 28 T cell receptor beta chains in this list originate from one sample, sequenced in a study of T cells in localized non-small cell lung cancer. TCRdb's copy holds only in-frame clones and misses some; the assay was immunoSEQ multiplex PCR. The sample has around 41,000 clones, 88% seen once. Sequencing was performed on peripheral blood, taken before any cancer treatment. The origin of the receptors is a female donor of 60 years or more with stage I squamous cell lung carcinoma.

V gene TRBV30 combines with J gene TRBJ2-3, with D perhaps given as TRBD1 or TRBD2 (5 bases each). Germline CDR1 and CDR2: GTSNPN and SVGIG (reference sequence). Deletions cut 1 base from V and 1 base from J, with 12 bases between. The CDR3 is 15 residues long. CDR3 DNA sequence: TGTGCCTGGAGTGAACTAGGGGCTGGCACAGATACGCAGTATTTT. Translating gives CAWSELGAGTDTQYF. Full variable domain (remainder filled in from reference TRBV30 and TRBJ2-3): SQTIHQWPATLVQPVGSPLSLECTVEGTSNPNLYWYRQAAGRGLQLLFYSVGIGQISSEVPQNLSASRPQDRQFILSSKKLLLSDSGFYLCAWSELGAGTDTQYFGPGTRLTVL.

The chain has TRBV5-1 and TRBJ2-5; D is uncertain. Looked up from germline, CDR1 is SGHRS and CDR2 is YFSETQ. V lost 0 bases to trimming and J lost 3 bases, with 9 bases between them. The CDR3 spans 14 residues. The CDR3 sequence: CASSLAITEETQYF. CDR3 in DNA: TGCGCCAGCAGCTTGGCCATAACCGAAGAGACCCAGTACTTC.

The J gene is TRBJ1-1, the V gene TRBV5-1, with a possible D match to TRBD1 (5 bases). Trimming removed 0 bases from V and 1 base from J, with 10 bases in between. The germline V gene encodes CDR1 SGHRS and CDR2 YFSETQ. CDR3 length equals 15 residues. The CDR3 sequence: CASSLGGGPNTEAFF. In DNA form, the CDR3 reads TGCGCCAGCAGCTTGGGTGGGGGTCCGAACACTGAAGCTTTCTTT.

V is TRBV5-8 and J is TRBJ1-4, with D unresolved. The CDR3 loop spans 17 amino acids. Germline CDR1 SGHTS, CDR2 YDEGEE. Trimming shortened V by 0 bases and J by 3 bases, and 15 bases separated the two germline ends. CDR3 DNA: TGTGCCAGCAGCTTGGGGTCAATCCGGGCGGCTAATGAAAAACTGTTTTTT. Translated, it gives CASSLGSIRAANEKLFF. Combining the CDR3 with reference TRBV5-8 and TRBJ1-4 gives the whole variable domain EAGVTQSPTHLIKTRGQQATLRCSPISGHTSVYWYQQALGLGLQFLLWYDEGEERNRGNFPPRFSGRQFPNYSSELNVNALELEDSALYLCASSLGSIRAANEKLFFGSGTQLSVL.

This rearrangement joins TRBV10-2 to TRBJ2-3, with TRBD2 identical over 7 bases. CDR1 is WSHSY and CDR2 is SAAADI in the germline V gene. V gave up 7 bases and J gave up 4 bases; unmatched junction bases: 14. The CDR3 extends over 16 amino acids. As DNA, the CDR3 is TGCGCCAGCAACGAGGTACGGGAGGAGTTTTCAGATACGCAGTATTTT. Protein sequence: CASNEVREEFSDTQYF.

The CDR3 DNA sequence: TGTGCCAGTAGTATTCAGCGTCGGGGTGAGCAGTTCTTC. This gives the protein CASSIQRRGEQFF. The rearrangement uses TRBV19 and TRBJ2-1; D might be TRBD2 (5 bases). The CDR3 totals 13 residues. CDR1 is LNHDA, CDR2 SQIVND, per germline (reference sequence). V dropped 3 bases and J dropped 9 bases, with 12 bases sitting between them.

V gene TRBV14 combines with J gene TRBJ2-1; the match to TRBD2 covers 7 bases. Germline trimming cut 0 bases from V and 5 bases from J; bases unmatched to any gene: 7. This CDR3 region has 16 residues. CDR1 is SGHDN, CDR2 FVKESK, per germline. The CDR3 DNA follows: TGTGCCAGCAGCCAAGATGGGGAGGGAGTAAACAATGAGCAGTTCTTC. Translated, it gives CASSQDGEGVNNEQFF. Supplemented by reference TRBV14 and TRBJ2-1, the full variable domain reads EAGVTQFPSHSVIEKGQTVTLRCDPISGHDNLYWYRRVMGKEIKFLLHFVKESKQDESGMPNNRFLAERTGGTYSTLKVQPAELEDSGVYFCASSQDGEGVNNEQFFGPGTRLTVL.

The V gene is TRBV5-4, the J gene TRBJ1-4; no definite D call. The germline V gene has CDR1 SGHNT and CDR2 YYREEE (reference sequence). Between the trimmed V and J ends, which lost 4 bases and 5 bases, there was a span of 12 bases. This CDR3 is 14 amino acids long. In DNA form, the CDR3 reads TGTGCCAGCAGCGCAGGTCTCAGGAATGAAAAACTGTTTTTT. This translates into CASSAGLRNEKLFF.

DNA of the CDR3: TGTGCCAGCAGCTTGGAGAGCGTTGCAACTAATGAAAAACTGTTTTTT. This sequence encodes CASSLESVATNEKLFF. This rearrangement joins TRBV7-2 to TRBJ1-4, with no clear D. Trimming took off 3 bases at V and 0 bases at J, with 11 bases between the two ends. CDR1 is SGHTA and CDR2 is FQGNSA in the germline V gene. This CDR3 contains 16 residues. Variable domain in full (rest from reference TRBV7-2 and TRBJ1-4): GAGVSQSPSNKVTEKGKDVELRCDPISGHTALYWYRQSLGQGLEFLIYFQGNSAPDKSGLPSDRFSAERTGGSVSTLTIQRTQQEDSAVYLCASSLESVATNEKLFFGSGTQLSVL.

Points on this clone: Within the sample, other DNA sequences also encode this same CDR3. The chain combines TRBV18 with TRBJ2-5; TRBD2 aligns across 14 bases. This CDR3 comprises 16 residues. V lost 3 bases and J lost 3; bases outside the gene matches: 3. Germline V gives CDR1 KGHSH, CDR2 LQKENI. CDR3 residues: CASSPAGLAGEETQYF. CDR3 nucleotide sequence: TGTGCCAGCTCACCCGCGGGACTAGCGGGAGAAGAGACCCAGTACTTC.

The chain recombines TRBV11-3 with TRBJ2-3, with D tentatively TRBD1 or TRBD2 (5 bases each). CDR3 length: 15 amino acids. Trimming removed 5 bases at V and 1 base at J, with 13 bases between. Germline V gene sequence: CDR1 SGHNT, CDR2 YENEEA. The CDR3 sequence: CASSPPGTGTDTQYF. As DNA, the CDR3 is TGTGCCAGCAGCCCCCCCGGGACGGGCACAGATACGCAGTATTTT.

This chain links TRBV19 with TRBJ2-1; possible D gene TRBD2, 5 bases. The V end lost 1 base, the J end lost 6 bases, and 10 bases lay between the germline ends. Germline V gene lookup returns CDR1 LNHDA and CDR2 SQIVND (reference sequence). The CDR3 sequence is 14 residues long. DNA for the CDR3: TGTGCCAGTAGTATAGTCCGGACTTCCAATGAGCAGTTCTTC. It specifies CASSIVRTSNEQFF.

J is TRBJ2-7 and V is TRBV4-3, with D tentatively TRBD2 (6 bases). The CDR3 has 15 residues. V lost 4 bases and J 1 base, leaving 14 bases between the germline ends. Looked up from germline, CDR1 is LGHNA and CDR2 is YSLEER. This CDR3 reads CASSPQAGGSYEQYF. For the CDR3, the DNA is TGCGCCAGCAGCCCCCAAGCGGGTGGATCCTACGAGCAGTACTTC.

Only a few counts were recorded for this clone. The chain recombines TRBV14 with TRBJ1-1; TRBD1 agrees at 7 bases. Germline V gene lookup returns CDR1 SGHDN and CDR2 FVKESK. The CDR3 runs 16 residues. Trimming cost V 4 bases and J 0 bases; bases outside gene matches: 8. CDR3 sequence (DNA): TGTGCCAGCAGCCTAAGGACAGGTAGCATGAACACTGAAGCTTTCTTT. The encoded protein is CASSLRTGSMNTEAFF.

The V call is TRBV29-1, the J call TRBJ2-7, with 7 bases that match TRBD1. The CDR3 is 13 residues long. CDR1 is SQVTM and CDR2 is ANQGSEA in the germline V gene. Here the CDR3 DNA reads TGCGCAGGGGGACAGTTACGGGGTTCCGAGCAGTACTTC. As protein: CAGGQLRGSEQYF.

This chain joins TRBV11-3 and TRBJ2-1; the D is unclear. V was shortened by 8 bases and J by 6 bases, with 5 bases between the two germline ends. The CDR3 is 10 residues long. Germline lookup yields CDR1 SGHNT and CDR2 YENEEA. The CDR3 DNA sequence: TGTGCCAGCGGAACCAATGAGCAGTTCTTC. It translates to CASGTNEQFF.

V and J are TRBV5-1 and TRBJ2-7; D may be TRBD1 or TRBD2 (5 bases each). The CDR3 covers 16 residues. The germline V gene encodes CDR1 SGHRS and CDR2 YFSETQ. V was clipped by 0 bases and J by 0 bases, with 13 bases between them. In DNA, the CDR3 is TGCGCCAGCAGCTTGGTACGGGGCTCCACCTCCTACGAGCAGTACTTC. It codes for CASSLVRGSTSYEQYF.

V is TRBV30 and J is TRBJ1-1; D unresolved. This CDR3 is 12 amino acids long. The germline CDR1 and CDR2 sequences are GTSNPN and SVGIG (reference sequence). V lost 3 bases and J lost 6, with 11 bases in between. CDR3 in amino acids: CAWSQRVAEAFF. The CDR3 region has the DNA TGTGCCTGGAGCCAACGGGTGGCTGAAGCTTTCTTT.

The CDR3 nucleotides are TGTGCCTGGAGTGTAGGTGGTCCCTATGGCTACACCTTC. It encodes CAWSVGGPYGYTF. This chain connects TRBV30 to TRBJ1-2; no reliable D call. Trimming stripped 0 bases from V and 4 bases from J, with 9 bases between. The CDR3 consists of 13 residues. The germline V gene encodes CDR1 GTSNPN and CDR2 SVGIG (reference sequence).

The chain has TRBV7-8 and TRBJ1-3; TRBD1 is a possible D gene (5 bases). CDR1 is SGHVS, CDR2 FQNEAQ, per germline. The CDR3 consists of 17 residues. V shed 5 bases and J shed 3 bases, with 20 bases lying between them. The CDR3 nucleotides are TGTGCCAGCAGCCCTTGGGGCGGGGGGAGAATTGGAAACACCATATATTTT. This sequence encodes CASSPWGGGRIGNTIYF. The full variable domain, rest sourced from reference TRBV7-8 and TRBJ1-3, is GAGVSQSPRYKVAKRGQDVALRCDPISGHVSLFWYQQALGQGPEFLTYFQNEAQLDKSGLPSDRFFAERPEGSVSTLKIQRTQQEDSAVYLCASSPWGGGRIGNTIYFGEGSWLTVV.

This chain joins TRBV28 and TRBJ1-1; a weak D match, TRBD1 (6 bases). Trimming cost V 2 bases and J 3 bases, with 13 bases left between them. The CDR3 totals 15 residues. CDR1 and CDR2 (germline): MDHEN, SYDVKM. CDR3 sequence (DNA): TGTGCCAGCAGTTTAGTCTCAGGGGAACACACTGAAGCTTTCTTT. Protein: CASSLVSGEHTEAFF.

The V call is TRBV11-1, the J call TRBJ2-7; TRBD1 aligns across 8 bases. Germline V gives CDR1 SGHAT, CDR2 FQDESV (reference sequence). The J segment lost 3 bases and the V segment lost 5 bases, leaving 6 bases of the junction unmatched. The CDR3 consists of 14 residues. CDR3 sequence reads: CASSHRDRNYEQYF. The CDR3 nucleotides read TGTGCCAGCAGCCACCGGGACAGGAACTACGAGCAGTACTTC.

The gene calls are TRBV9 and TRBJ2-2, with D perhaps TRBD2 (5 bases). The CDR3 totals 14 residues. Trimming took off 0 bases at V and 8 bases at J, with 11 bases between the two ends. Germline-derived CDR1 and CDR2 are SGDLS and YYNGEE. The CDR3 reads CASSVVPADGELFF. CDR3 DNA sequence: TGTGCCAGCAGCGTAGTCCCAGCGGATGGGGAGCTGTTTTTT.

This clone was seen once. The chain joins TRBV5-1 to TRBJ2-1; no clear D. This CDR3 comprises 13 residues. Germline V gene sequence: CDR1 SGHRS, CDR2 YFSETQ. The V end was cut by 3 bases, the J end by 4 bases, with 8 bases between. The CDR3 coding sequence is TGCGCCAGCAGCTCCATAGTTTACAATGAGCAGTTCTTC. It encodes CASSSIVYNEQFF.

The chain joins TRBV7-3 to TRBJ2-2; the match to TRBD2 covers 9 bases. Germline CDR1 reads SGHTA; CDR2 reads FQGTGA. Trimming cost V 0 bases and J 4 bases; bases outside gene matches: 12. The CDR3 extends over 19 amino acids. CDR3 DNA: TGTGCCAGCAGCTTAACCTCGGGGGCAGCGGGAGGAGCCACCGGGGAGCTGTTTTTT. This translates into CASSLTSGAAGGATGELFF.

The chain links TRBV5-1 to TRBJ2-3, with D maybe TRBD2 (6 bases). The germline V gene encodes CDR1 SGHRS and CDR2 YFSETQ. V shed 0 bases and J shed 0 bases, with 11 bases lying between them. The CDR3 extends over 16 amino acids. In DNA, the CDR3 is TGCGCCAGCAGCTTGGATGGGACTGGAAGCACAGATACGCAGTATTTT. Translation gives CASSLDGTGSTDTQYF.

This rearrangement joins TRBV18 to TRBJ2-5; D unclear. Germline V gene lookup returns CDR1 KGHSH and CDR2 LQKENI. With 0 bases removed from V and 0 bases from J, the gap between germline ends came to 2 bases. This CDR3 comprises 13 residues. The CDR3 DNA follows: TGTGCCAGCTCACCACCGGACCAAGAGACCCAGTACTTC. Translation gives CASSPPDQETQYF.

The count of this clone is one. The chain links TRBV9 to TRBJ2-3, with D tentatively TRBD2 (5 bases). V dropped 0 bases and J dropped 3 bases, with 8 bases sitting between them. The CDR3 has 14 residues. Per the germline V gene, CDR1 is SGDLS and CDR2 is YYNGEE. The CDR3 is CASSVAGVTDTQYF. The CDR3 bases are TGTGCCAGCAGCGTAGCCGGGGTTACAGATACGCAGTATTTT.